This section outlines one T cell receptor (beta chain) sequence together with its context. Between the trimmed V and J ends, which lost 5 bases and 0 bases, there was a span of 14 bases. Per the germline V gene, CDR1 is MNHEY and CDR2 is SMNVEV (reference sequence). This CDR3 comprises 17 residues. The protocol was immunoSEQ multiplex PCR, while the TCRdb copy is restricted to in-frame clones and leaves out a portion. The table lists approximately 74,000 clones, about 92% of them singletons. This record belongs to a study of T cell changes during pregnancy in multiple sclerosis. The V and J genes are TRBV27 and TRBJ2-6; a weak D match, TRBD2 (7 bases). The clonotype comes from a female donor with multiple sclerosis, enrolled in a pregnancy study. This specimen was peripheral blood, taken before pregnancy. The CDR3 here is CASSGGGPFSGANVLTF. The CDR3 nucleotides are TGTGCCAGCAGTGGGGGGGGCCCCTTCTCTGGGGCCAACGTCCTGACTTTC.